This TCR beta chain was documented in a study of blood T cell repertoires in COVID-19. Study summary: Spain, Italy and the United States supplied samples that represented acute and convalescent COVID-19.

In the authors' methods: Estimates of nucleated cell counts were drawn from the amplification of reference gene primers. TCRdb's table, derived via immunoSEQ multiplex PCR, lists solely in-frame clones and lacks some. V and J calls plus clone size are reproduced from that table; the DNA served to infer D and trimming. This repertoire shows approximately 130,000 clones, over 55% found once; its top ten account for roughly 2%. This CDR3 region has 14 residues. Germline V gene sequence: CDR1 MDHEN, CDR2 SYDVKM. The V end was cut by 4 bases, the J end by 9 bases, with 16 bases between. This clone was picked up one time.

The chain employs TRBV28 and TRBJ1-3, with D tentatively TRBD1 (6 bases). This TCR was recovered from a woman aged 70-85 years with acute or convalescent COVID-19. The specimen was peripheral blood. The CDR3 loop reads CASSSGHTRGTIYF. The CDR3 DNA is TGTGCCAGCAGTTCCGGCCATACCAGGGGCACCATATATTTT.